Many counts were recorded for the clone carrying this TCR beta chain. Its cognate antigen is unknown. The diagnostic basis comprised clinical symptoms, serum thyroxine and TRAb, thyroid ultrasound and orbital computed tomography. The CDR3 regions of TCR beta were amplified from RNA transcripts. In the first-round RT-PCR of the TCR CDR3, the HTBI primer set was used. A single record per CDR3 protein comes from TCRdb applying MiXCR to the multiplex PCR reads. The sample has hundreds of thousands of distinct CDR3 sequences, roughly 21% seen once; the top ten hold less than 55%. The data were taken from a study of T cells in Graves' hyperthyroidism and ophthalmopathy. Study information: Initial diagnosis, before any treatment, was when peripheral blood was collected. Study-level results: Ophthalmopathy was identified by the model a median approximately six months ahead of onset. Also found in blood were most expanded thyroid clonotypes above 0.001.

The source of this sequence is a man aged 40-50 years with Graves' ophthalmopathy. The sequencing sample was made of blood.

The CDR3 DNA reads TGTGCCAGCAGCTCTTCCGGGACAGGGGGTTCGACTGGCTACACCTTC. It is translated as CASSSSGTGGSTGYTF. The chain combines TRBV7-3 with TRBJ1-2; 11 bases are shared with TRBD1. The CDR3 is made up of 16 amino acids. V lost 4 bases to trimming and J lost 7 bases; unmatched junction nucleotides: 11. Germline V CDR1 and CDR2: SGHTA, FQGTGA.